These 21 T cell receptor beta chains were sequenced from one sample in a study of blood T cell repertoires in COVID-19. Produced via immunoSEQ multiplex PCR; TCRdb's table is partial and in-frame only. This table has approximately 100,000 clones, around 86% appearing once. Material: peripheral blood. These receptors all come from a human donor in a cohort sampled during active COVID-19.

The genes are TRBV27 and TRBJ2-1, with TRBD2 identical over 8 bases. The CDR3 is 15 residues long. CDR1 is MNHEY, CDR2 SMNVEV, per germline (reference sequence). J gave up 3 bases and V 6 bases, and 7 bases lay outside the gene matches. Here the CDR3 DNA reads TGTGCCAGCAGCCCGGATAGCGGGAACTACAATGAGCAGTTCTTC. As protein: CASSPDSGNYNEQFF.

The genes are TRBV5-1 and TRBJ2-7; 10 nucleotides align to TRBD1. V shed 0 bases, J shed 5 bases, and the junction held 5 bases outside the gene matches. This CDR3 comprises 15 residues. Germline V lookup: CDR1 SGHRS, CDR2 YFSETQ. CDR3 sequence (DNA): TGCGCCAGCAGCTTGGCCACGGACAGGGGGGACGAGCAGTACTTC. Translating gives CASSLATDRGDEQYF.

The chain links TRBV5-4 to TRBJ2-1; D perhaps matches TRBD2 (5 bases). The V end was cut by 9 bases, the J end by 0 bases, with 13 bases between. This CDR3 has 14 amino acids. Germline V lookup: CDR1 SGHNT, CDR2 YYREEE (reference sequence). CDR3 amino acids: CATYRGSSYNEQFF. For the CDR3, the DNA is TGTGCCACTTACAGAGGGAGCTCCTACAATGAGCAGTTCTTC.

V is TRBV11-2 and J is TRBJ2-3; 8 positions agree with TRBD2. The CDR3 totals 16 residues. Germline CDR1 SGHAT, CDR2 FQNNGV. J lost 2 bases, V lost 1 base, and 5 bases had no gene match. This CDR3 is CASSLARRGDTDTQYF. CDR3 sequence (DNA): TGTGCCAGCAGCTTAGCTCGGCGGGGGGACACAGATACGCAGTATTTT.

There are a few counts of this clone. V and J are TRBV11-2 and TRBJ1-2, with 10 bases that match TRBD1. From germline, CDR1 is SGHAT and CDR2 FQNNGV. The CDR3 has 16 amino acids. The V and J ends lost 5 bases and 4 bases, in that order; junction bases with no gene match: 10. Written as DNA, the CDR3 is TGTGCCAGCAGCCCGAAGCTGGGACAGGGGCCCTATGGCTACACCTTC. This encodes CASSPKLGQGPYGYTF.

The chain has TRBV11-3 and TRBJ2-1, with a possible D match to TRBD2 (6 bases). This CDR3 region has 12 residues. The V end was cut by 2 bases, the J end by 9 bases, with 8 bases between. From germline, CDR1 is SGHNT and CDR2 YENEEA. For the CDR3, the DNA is TGTGCCAGCAGCTTATTGGGGGGTGAGCAGTTCTTC. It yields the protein CASSLLGGEQFF.

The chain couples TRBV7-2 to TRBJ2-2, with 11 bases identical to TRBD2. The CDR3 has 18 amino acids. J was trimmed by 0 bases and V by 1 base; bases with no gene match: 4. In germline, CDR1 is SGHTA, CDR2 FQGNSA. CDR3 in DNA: TGTGCCAGCAGCTTAGTACTAGCGGGGGTTTCGAACACCGGGGAGCTGTTTTTT. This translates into CASSLVLAGVSNTGELFF.

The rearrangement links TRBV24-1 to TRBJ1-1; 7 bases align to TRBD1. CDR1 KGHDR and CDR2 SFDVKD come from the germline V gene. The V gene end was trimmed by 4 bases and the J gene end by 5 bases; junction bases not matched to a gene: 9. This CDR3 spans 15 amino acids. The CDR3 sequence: CATSDPRTGGTEAFF. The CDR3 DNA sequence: TGTGCCACCAGTGACCCAAGGACAGGCGGGACTGAAGCTTTCTTT.

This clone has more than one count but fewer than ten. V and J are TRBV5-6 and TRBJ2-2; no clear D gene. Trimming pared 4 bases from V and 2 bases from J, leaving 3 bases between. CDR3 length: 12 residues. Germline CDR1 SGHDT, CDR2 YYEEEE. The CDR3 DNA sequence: TGTGCCAGCAGCCTAAACACCGGGGAGCTGTTTTTT. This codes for CASSLNTGELFF. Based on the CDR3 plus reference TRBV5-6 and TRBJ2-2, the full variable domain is DAGVTQSPTHLIKTRGQQVTLRCSPKSGHDTVSWYQQALGQGPQFIFQYYEEEERQRGNFPDRFSGHQFPNYSSELNVNALLLGDSALYLCASSLNTGELFFGEGSRLTVL.

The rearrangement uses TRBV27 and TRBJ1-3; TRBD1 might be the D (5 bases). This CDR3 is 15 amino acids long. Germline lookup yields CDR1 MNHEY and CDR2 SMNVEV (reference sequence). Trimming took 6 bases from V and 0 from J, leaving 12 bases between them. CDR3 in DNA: TGTGCCAGCAGGGAGACAGCCATCTCTGGAAACACCATATATTTT. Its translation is CASRETAISGNTIYF.

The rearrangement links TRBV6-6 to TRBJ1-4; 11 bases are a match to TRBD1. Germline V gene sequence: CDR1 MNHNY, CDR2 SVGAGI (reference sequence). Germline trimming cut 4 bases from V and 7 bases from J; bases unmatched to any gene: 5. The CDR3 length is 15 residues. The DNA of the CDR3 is TGTGCCAGCAGTTCGCCGGGGACAGGGGGTGAAAAACTGTTTTTT. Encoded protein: CASSSPGTGGEKLFF.

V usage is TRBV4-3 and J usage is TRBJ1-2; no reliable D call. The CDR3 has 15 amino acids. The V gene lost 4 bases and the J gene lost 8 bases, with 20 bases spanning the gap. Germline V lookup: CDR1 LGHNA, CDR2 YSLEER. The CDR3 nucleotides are TGCGCCAGCAGCCCCGGGAGGGCCCTCAACTCCGGCTACACCTTC. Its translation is CASSPGRALNSGYTF.

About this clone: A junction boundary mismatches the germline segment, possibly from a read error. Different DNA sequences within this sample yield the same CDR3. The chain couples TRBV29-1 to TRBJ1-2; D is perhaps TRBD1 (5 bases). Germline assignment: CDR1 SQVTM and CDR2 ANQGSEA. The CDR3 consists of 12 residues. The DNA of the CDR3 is TGCAGCGTGGAAGACAGAAACTATGGCTACACCTTC. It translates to CSVEDRNYGYTF.

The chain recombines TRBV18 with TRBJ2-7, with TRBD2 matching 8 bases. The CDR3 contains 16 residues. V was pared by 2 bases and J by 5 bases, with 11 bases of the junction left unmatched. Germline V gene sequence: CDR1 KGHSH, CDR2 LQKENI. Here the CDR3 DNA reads TGTGCCAGCTCACCATTCTCTAATCCAGCGGGGGACGAGCAGTACTTC. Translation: CASSPFSNPAGDEQYF.

In nucleotides, the CDR3 is TGTGCCAGCAGTTCTGGACAGGGTGGGGAGACCCAGTACTTC. This gives the protein CASSSGQGGETQYF. The chain carries TRBV2 and TRBJ2-5; 8 bases fit TRBD1. Per germline, CDR1 SNHLY and CDR2 FYNNEI. There are 14 residues in the CDR3. V lost 5 bases to trimming and J lost 5 bases; unmatched junction nucleotides: 7.

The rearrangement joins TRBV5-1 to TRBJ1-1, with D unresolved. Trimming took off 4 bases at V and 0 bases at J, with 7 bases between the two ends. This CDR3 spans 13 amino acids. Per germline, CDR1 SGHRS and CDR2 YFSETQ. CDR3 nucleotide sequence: TGCGCCAGCAGCCTTCAGTTGAACACTGAAGCTTTCTTT. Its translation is CASSLQLNTEAFF. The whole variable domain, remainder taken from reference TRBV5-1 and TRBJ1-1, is KAGVTQTPRYLIKTRGQQVTLSCSPISGHRSVSWYQQTPGQGLQFLFEYFSETQRNKGNFPGRFSGRQFSNSRSEMNVSTLELGDSALYLCASSLQLNTEAFFGQGTRLTVV.

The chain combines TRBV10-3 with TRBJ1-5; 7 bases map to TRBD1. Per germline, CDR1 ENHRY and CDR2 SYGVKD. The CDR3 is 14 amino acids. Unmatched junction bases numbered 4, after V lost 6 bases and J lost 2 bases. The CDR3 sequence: CAIRGDRGNQPQHF. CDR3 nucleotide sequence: TGTGCCATCAGGGGGGACAGAGGCAATCAGCCCCAGCATTTT.

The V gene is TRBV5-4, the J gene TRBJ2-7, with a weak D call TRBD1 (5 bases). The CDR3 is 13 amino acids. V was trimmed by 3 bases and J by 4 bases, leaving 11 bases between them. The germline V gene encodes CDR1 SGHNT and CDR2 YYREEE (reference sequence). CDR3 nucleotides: TGTGCCAGCAGCTCTCCTACAGGTTACGAGCAGTACTTC. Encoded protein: CASSSPTGYEQYF.

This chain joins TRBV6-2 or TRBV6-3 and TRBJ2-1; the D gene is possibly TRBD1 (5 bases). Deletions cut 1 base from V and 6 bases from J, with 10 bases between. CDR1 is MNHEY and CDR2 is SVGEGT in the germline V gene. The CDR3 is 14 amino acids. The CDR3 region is CASSYLGAGNEQFF. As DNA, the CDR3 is TGTGCCAGCAGTTACTTAGGGGCAGGCAATGAGCAGTTCTTC.

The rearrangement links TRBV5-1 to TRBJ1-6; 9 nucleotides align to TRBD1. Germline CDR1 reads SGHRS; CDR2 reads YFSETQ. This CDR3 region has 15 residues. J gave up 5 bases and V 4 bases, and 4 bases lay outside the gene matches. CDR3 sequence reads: CASSPGQGNNSPLHF. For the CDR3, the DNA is TGCGCCAGCAGCCCGGGACAGGGAAATAATTCACCCCTCCACTTT.

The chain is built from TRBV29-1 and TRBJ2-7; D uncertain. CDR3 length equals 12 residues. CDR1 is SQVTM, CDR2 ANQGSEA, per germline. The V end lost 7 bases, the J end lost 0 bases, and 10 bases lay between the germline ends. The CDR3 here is CSAYSLSYEQYF. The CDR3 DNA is TGCAGCGCTTATAGCCTCTCCTACGAGCAGTACTTC.